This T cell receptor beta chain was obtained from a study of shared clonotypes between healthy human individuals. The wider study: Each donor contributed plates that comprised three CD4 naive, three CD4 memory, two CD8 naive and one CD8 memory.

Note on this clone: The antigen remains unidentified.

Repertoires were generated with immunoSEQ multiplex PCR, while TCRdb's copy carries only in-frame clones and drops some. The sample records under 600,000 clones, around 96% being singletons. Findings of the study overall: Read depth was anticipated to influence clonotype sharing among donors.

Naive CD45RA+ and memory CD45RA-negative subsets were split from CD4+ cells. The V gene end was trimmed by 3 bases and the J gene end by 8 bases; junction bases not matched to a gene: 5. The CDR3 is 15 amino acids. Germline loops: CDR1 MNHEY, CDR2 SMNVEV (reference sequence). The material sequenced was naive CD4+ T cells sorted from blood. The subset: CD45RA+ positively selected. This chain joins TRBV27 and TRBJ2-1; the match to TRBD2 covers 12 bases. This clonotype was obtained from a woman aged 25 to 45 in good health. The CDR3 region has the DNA TGTGCCAGCAGTTTCCTGACTAGCGGGAGATATGAGCAGTTCTTC. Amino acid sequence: CASSFLTSGRYEQFF.